This entry lists 18 T cell receptor beta chains sequenced from one sample in a study of Graves' ophthalmopathy and Graves' hyperthyroidism. Amplification of the TCR beta CDR3 regions used RNA transcripts (as template). An initial RT-PCR round employing HTBI primers preceded a second-round multiplex PCR. TCRdb re-called the multiplex PCR reads with MiXCR, one entry per CDR3 protein. The repertoire holds over 500,000 distinct CDR3 sequences, with 20% to 25% as singletons. The sequencing sample was made of peripheral blood. The receptors shown here come from a woman aged 18-29 years with stable Graves' hyperthyroidism. Some clones in this sample may be carry-over from other donors' samples.

The chain combines TRBV18 with TRBJ2-7; 10 nucleotides align to TRBD1. The CDR3 is made up of 15 amino acids. Losses at the gene ends were 3 bases for V and 6 bases for J; bases not matched to a gene: 8. Germline CDR1 reads KGHSH; CDR2 reads LQKENI. CDR3 amino acids: CASSPQGQGPSEQYF. DNA for the CDR3: TGTGCCAGCTCACCCCAGGGACAGGGGCCCAGCGAGCAGTACTTC.

The gene calls are TRBV12-3 or TRBV12-4 and TRBJ2-5; 7 bases fit TRBD2. The CDR3 spans 14 residues. V lost 5 bases to trimming and J lost 7 bases; unmatched junction nucleotides: 10. Here the CDR3 DNA reads TGTGCCAGCAGTCCCACCTCTGGGGAGGGGACCCAGTACTTC. Translating gives CASSPTSGEGTQYF.

V gene TRBV6-1 combines with J gene TRBJ1-1; D unresolved. CDR1 and CDR2 (germline): MNHNS, SASEGT. Trimming stripped 7 bases from V and 6 bases from J, with 15 bases between. This CDR3 spans 13 amino acids. CDR3 sequence reads: CASTDWASAEAFF. As DNA, the CDR3 is TGTGCCAGCACCGACTGGGCTAGCGCTGAAGCTTTCTTT.

The rearrangement links TRBV30 to TRBJ2-2; D gene ambiguous. The V gene lost 1 base and the J gene lost 0 bases, with 6 bases spanning the gap. The CDR3 totals 14 residues. Germline lookup yields CDR1 GTSNPN and CDR2 SVGIG (reference sequence). CDR3: CAWSGHTNTGELFF. CDR3 DNA sequence: TGTGCCTGGAGTGGACACACGAACACCGGGGAGCTGTTTTTT.

This clonotype was counted ten times or more. J is TRBJ1-5 and V is TRBV19; D possibly corresponds to TRBD1 (6 bases). Germline V gene data show CDR1 as LNHDA and CDR2 as SQIVND (reference sequence). V shed 1 base and J shed 6 bases, with 16 bases lying between them. This CDR3 is built from 16 residues. CDR3 coding DNA: TGTGCCAGTAGTATAGCGGGTTCCAGGGGTGGTCAGCCCCAGCATTTT. It codes for CASSIAGSRGGQPQHF.

This clonotype was detected many times. The chain joins TRBV11-2 to TRBJ2-5; D remains ambiguous. Trimming left V 5 bases short and J 0 bases short, with 19 bases between. The CDR3 is 17 amino acids. Looked up from germline, CDR1 is SGHAT and CDR2 is FQNNGV. The CDR3 sequence: CASSPIVGPLYQETQYF. CDR3 in DNA: TGTGCCAGCAGCCCAATAGTAGGGCCCCTGTACCAAGAGACCCAGTACTTC.

In its sample, this clonotype was seen many times. The chain uses TRBV20-1 and TRBJ1-1; the D is unclear. CDR1 is DFQATT, CDR2 SNEGSKA, per germline (reference sequence). With 5 bases removed from V and 2 bases from J, the gap between germline ends came to 12 bases. This CDR3 has 13 amino acids. CDR3 DNA sequence: TGCAGTGCTCCGGACGGAGTAAACACTGAAGCTTTCTTT. The encoded protein is CSAPDGVNTEAFF.

Many counts were recorded for this clonotype. CDR3 protein: CASRLDRRAGELFF. CDR3 nucleotide sequence: TGTGCCAGCAGACTAGACAGGCGCGCCGGGGAGCTGTTTTTT. The V gene is TRBV6-1, the J gene TRBJ2-2, with D possibly being TRBD1 (6 bases). This CDR3 contains 14 residues. The V gene lost 6 bases and the J gene lost 6 bases, with 14 bases spanning the gap. Germline loops: CDR1 MNHNS, CDR2 SASEGT.

The gene calls are TRBV6-1 and TRBJ2-7; the match to TRBD1 covers 8 bases. Trimming cost V 6 bases and J 3 bases; bases outside gene matches: 4. This CDR3 has 13 amino acids. CDR1 MNHNS and CDR2 SASEGT come from the germline V gene. CDR3 coding DNA: TGTGCCAGCAGGAAGACAGGGGTCTACGAGCAGTACTTC. Translation gives CASRKTGVYEQYF.

This rearrangement joins TRBV6-2 or TRBV6-3 to TRBJ1-6; D uncertain. This CDR3 has 15 residues. Trimming removed 1 base at V and 13 bases at J, with 17 bases between. Germline V gene sequence: CDR1 MNHEY, CDR2 SVGEGT. The CDR3: CASSYFTAVELPLHF. The CDR3 coding sequence is TGTGCCAGCAGTTACTTCACGGCAGTCGAGCTGCCCCTCCACTTT.

The V call is TRBV7-2, the J call TRBJ2-7, with TRBD1 as a possible D gene (6 bases). The CDR3 extends over 13 amino acids. V was trimmed by 5 bases and J by 3 bases, leaving 11 bases between them. Germline values: CDR1 SGHTA, CDR2 FQGNSA. The CDR3 DNA reads TGTGCCAGCAGCCAGGGGCGGATCTACGAGCAGTACTTC. It yields the protein CASSQGRIYEQYF.

At least ten counts were recorded for this clonotype. The V gene is TRBV19, the J gene TRBJ2-7, with 8 bases that match TRBD1. V lost 3 bases, J lost 5 bases, and 12 bases stayed unmatched. The CDR3 consists of 16 residues. Germline CDR1 reads LNHDA; CDR2 reads SQIVND (reference sequence). The CDR3 is CASSINRPGGKDEQYF. CDR3 DNA: TGTGCCAGTAGTATTAATCGCCCAGGGGGCAAGGACGAGCAGTACTTC. Based on the CDR3 plus reference TRBV19 and TRBJ2-7, the full variable domain is DGGITQSPKYLFRKEGQNVTLSCEQNLNHDAMYWYRQDPGQGLRLIYYSQIVNDFQKGDIAEGYSVSREKKESFPLTVTSAQKNPTAFYLCASSINRPGGKDEQYFGPGTRLTVT.

This chain connects TRBV12-3 or TRBV12-4 to TRBJ2-7, with D possibly matching TRBD1 (5 bases). The V and J ends lost 5 bases and 1 base respectively, with 12 bases between them. The CDR3 loop spans 14 amino acids. The CDR3 sequence is CASSDSLRSYEQYF. In DNA form, the CDR3 reads TGTGCCAGCAGTGACAGCCTCCGATCCTACGAGCAGTACTTC.

This sequence joins TRBV6-1 and TRBJ1-1; no clear D. Germline V lookup: CDR1 MNHNS, CDR2 SASEGT. The CDR3 covers 14 residues. Trimming stripped 6 bases from V and 6 bases from J, with 17 bases between. CDR3 bases: TGTGCCAGCAGCCCATTTGACGGAGACTCTGAAGCTTTCTTT. Encoded protein: CASSPFDGDSEAFF.

On this clonotype: It is likely a read error, because the conserved phenylalanine at the end of the CDR3 is missing. The chain has TRBV4-1 and TRBJ2-5; TRBD1 matches 7 bases. CDR3 length equals 16 residues. The trim removed 1 base at V and 6 bases at J, leaving 11 bases unmatched. CDR1 and CDR2 (germline): MGHRA, YSYEKL. The CDR3 loop reads CASSQGRQGPGKTQYS. The CDR3 DNA is TGCGCCAGCAGCCAAGGGAGACAGGGTCCAGGGAAGACCCAGTACTCC.

This clonotype was seen ten or more times. The V call is TRBV2, the J call TRBJ1-2; 9 bases agree with TRBD1. After removal of 4 bases from V and 5 bases from J, the junction contained 5 bases not matched to a gene. Germline CDR1 and CDR2: SNHLY and FYNNEI. The CDR3 length is 14 residues. The CDR3 nucleotides read TGTGCCAGCAGTGGGGACAGGGCAGATTATGGCTACACCTTC. Amino acid sequence: CASSGDRADYGYTF.

This clonotype was picked up many times. The chain joins TRBV28 to TRBJ2-2; maybe TRBD1 (5 bases). CDR1 is MDHEN, CDR2 SYDVKM, per germline. V was pared by 2 bases and J by 6 bases, with 10 bases between. The CDR3 extends over 14 amino acids. This CDR3 reads CASSLIGVAGELFF. The DNA for the CDR3 is TGTGCCAGCAGTTTAATAGGGGTGGCCGGGGAGCTGTTTTTT.

This clonotype was recorded many times. The chain uses TRBV15 and TRBJ2-7, with D perhaps TRBD1 (5 bases). Germline lookup yields CDR1 LNHNV and CDR2 YYDKDF (reference sequence). This CDR3 spans 17 amino acids. V gave up 0 bases and J gave up 6 bases, with 21 bases separating them. For the CDR3, the DNA is TGTGCCACCAGCAGAGATCGTGGCAGACAGACGTCCGGCGAGCAGTACTTC. This gives the protein CATSRDRGRQTSGEQYF.